The 29 T cell receptor beta chains reported below all come from one sample, sequenced in a study of blood T cells in healthy people across ages. Together with a sample-barcoded 5' primer, a J-beta primer mix was included in a second PCR lasting roughly 6 to 12 cycles. One entry per CDR3 protein, called by TCRdb with MiXCR from the 5' RACE reads. The profile covers about 780,000 distinct CDR3 sequences, with about a quarter appearing a single time and around 2.9% taken by the ten largest. These data were likewise used in another study, on T cells of mothers and their children.

The source material was blood. Every receptor here comes from a boy between 10 and 17 years old in good health.

This clonotype turned up a few times. The J gene is TRBJ2-7, the V gene TRBV3-1, with a possible D match to TRBD1 (5 bases). The germline V gene encodes CDR1 LGHDT and CDR2 YNNKEL (reference sequence). V was cut by 10 bases and J by 6 bases, with 16 bases left in between. The CDR3 is 12 residues long. The CDR3 loop reads CATGDLTGEQYF. CDR3 nucleotide sequence: TGTGCCACTGGAGACCTTACAGGCGAGCAGTACTTC.

This clonotype was found a few times. This rearrangement joins TRBV9 to TRBJ2-6; no clear D gene. With 4 bases removed from V and 4 bases from J, the gap between germline ends came to 18 bases. Per germline, CDR1 SGDLS and CDR2 YYNGEE. The length of the CDR3 is 17 residues. CDR3 bases: TGTGCCAGCAGCCCCGTAGAGGCTCCCTGGGGGGCCAACGTCCTGACTTTC. This sequence encodes CASSPVEAPWGANVLTF.

The J gene is TRBJ1-1, the V gene TRBV18; 11 bases agree with TRBD1. With V trimmed by 2 bases and J by 14 bases, 7 bases remained unmatched. Germline V gives CDR1 KGHSH, CDR2 LQKENI. This CDR3 comprises 13 residues. This CDR3 reads CASSPSGQGERFF. The CDR3 nucleotides read TGTGCCAGCTCACCATCGGGACAGGGGGAGAGGTTCTTT. The full variable domain, rest sourced from reference TRBV18 and TRBJ1-1, is NAGVMQNPRHLVRRRGQEARLRCSPMKGHSHVYWYRQLPEEGLKFMVYLQKENIIDESGMPKERFSAEFPKEGPSILRIQQVVRGDSAAYFCASSPSGQGERFFGQGTRLTVV.

V and J are TRBV2 and TRBJ2-1; D remains unclear. The CDR3 runs to 13 residues. Germline V lookup: CDR1 SNHLY, CDR2 FYNNEI. Trimming pared 3 bases from V and 4 bases from J, leaving 7 bases between. CDR3 in DNA: TGTGCCAGCAGTGATAACGGGTACAATGAGCAGTTCTTC. Its protein product is CASSDNGYNEQFF.

This chain joins TRBV29-1 and TRBJ2-3; D gene ambiguous. The CDR3 length is 12 residues. Trimming left V 4 bases short and J 0 bases short, with 5 bases between. Germline assignment: CDR1 SQVTM and CDR2 ANQGSEA. In DNA, the CDR3 is TGCAGCGTTGTTTTCAGCACAGATACGCAGTATTTT. Protein sequence: CSVVFSTDTQYF.

The V and J genes are TRBV3-1 and TRBJ2-5, with a weak D call TRBD2 (6 bases). The J call is uncertain, as TRBJ2-1 better fits the DNA end. The CDR3 consists of 13 residues. Per the germline V gene, CDR1 is LGHDT and CDR2 is YNNKEL (reference sequence). CDR3 sequence reads: CASRQLAQNEQFF. The CDR3 region has the DNA TGTGCCAGCAGACAACTAGCACAGAATGAGCAGTTCTTC.

This clonotype was recorded a few times. The rearrangement links TRBV20-1 to TRBJ2-3, with D possibly TRBD2 on 5 matching bases. Germline V gene sequence: CDR1 DFQATT, CDR2 SNEGSKA (reference sequence). V gave up 5 bases and J gave up 2 bases, with 11 bases separating them. The CDR3 extends over 13 amino acids. CDR3 residues: CSARGGYTDTQYF. CDR3 in DNA: TGCAGTGCTCGCGGCGGGTACACAGATACGCAGTATTTT.

The chain carries TRBV20-1 and TRBJ2-7, with TRBD1 matching 9 bases. The J call may not be correct, given that the DNA end is closer to TRBJ2-1. This CDR3 region has 14 residues. The germline CDR1 and CDR2 sequences are DFQATT and SNEGSKA (reference sequence). In nucleotides, the CDR3 is TGCAGTGCTAGAGTACAGGGGGCTAACAATGAGCAGTTCTTC. It specifies CSARVQGANNEQFF.

This clonotype has a count of ten or more. The chain employs TRBV3-1 and TRBJ2-7; TRBD1 matches at 9 bases. Trimming removed 0 bases from V and 7 bases from J; junction bases left unmatched: 7. Germline V gene sequence: CDR1 LGHDT, CDR2 YNNKEL (reference sequence). This CDR3 spans 15 amino acids. The CDR3 DNA reads as TGTGCCAGCAGCCAAGAATACAACAGGGGGCGGGAGCAGTACTTC. Translation gives CASSQEYNRGREQYF.

J is TRBJ2-1 and V is TRBV6-6; 7 nucleotides align to TRBD2. The CDR3 is 13 residues long. Germline V lookup: CDR1 MNHNY, CDR2 SVGAGI (reference sequence). Losses at the gene ends were 2 bases for V and 14 bases for J; bases not matched to a gene: 9. The CDR3 protein is CASSYVAGESKFF. Written as DNA, the CDR3 is TGTGCCAGCAGTTACGTTGCGGGGGAGTCCAAGTTCTTC.

The chain recombines TRBV28 with TRBJ2-1; the D is unclear. V was cut by 5 bases and J by 7 bases, with 18 bases left in between. The CDR3 is 15 amino acids. CDR1 is MDHEN and CDR2 is SYDVKM in the germline V gene. CDR3 sequence (DNA): TGTGCCAGCAGTCCCGAGGCAAGGGCTCTGAATGAGCAGTTCTTC. Amino acid sequence: CASSPEARALNEQFF.

This clonotype was counted only a few times. The junction does not match germline at one end; this may be a read error. The chain links TRBV11-2 to TRBJ2-5; D is ambiguous. Per germline, CDR1 SGHAT and CDR2 FQNNGV. CDR3 length equals 15 residues. CDR3 region: CACSPINVGQETQYF. The CDR3 coding sequence is TGTGCCTGCAGCCCCATCAACGTGGGACAAGAGACCCAGTACTTC.

The V call is TRBV10-3, the J call TRBJ2-6; TRBD1 matches 8 bases. The CDR3 is made up of 17 amino acids. V lost 6 bases, J lost 0 bases, and 7 bases stayed unmatched. Germline values: CDR1 ENHRY, CDR2 SYGVKD. This CDR3 is CAIRGDRYGSGANVLTF. CDR3 in DNA: TGTGCCATCAGAGGGGACAGGTACGGCTCTGGGGCCAACGTCCTGACTTTC.

The chain joins TRBV6-5 to TRBJ1-3; weak D call: TRBD1 (5 bases). The germline V gene encodes CDR1 MNHEY and CDR2 SVGAGI. V was shortened by 0 bases and J by 4 bases, with 10 bases between the two germline ends. This CDR3 region has 15 residues. DNA of the CDR3: TGTGCCAGCAGTTACTCTCAGGGATCCGGAAACACCATATATTTT. It encodes CASSYSQGSGNTIYF.

The chain combines TRBV7-9 with TRBJ2-5; no reliable D call. Trimming removed 5 bases from V and 2 bases from J, with 12 bases in between. Germline V CDR1 and CDR2: SEHNR, FQNEAQ (reference sequence). This CDR3 contains 14 residues. The CDR3 loop reads CASSRPRLQETQYF. DNA for the CDR3: TGTGCCAGCAGCCGTCCAAGACTTCAAGAGACCCAGTACTTC.

This clonotype was seen more than once but under ten times. V usage is TRBV6-6 and J usage is TRBJ2-7; a possible D gene is TRBD1 (5 bases). Trimming removed 4 bases from V and 0 bases from J, with 16 bases in between. Germline V gives CDR1 MNHNY, CDR2 SVGAGI (reference sequence). This CDR3 contains 16 residues. The CDR3 loop is CASSSSDRPDSYEQYF. The CDR3 DNA is TGTGCCAGCAGTTCCTCCGACAGACCCGACTCCTACGAGCAGTACTTC.

The CDR3 sequence is CACLGTSEVWRSYNSPLHF. CDR3 in DNA: TGTGCCTGCCTAGGGACATCGGAAGTTTGGCGCTCCTATAATTCACCCCTCCACTTT. The gene calls are TRBV30 and TRBJ1-6, with D possibly matching TRBD1 (6 bases). Germline V gene data show CDR1 as GTSNPN and CDR2 as SVGIG (reference sequence). There are 19 residues in the CDR3. V lost 6 bases, J lost 0 bases, and 24 bases lay in between.

This clonotype was recorded a few times. The genes are TRBV12-3 or TRBV12-4 and TRBJ2-5; D might be TRBD1 or TRBD2, each matching 5 bases. Trimming stripped 5 bases from V and 9 bases from J, with 25 bases between. This CDR3 comprises 16 residues. In nucleotides, the CDR3 is TGTGCCAGCAGTCCAACCCCGGGACGGAGCGTGGTGGCCCAGTACTTC. Its translation: CASSPTPGRSVVAQYF.

This clonotype was found once. With a much larger clone just one base away, this may be a read error. This chain uses TRBV20-1 with TRBJ2-5; TRBD1 is a possible D gene (6 bases). CDR3 length: 11 residues. CDR1 and CDR2 (germline): DFQATT, SNEGSKA (reference sequence). CDR3 in amino acids: CRGQGGETQSF. The CDR3 region has the DNA TGCAGGGGACAAGGCGGAGAGACCCAGTCCTTC.

As regards this clonotype: This CDR3 fails to terminate in the conserved phenylalanine or tryptophan, so it likely reflects a read error. The DNA is left out, because the CDR3 cannot be placed on it with certainty; the CDR3 is given as TCRdb lists it. The chain combines TRBV21-1 with TRBJ1-1; TRBD1, the D gene given by the table, was not confirmed from the DNA. TRBV21-1 is an annotated pseudogene. The CDR3 is 11 residues long, counting both termini. The CDR3 loop reads CASSKLGQAPI.

V usage is TRBV6-1 and J usage is TRBJ2-5; TRBD1 matches 9 bases. The closer fit of TRBJ2-7 to the DNA end suggests the J call may be wrong. From germline, CDR1 is MNHNS and CDR2 SASEGT. There are 16 residues in the CDR3. The CDR3 loop reads CASALTGQGIAYEQYF. The CDR3 nucleotides read TGTGCCAGCGCCTTAACGGGACAGGGTATTGCGTACGAGCAGTACTTC.

This clonotype was recorded a few times. This rearrangement joins TRBV11-2 to TRBJ2-1; the match to TRBD1 covers 12 bases. The DNA end is more similar to TRBJ2-7, so the J call may be wrong. The CDR3 consists of 15 residues. Germline V CDR1 and CDR2: SGHAT, FQNNGV. The CDR3 DNA sequence: TGTGCCAGCAGTTTGGGGACAGGGGGCGCGTACGAGCAGTACTTC. Residues: CASSLGTGGAYEQYF.

The chain combines TRBV11-3 with TRBJ2-1; 7 positions match TRBD1. Germline assignment: CDR1 SGHNT and CDR2 YENEEA. Losses at the gene ends were 10 bases for V and 4 bases for J; bases not matched to a gene: 10. The CDR3 has 14 amino acids. The CDR3 loop reads CATRERQGYNEQFF. The CDR3 DNA reads TGTGCCACCCGTGAGAGACAGGGTTACAATGAGCAGTTCTTC.

The chain joins TRBV7-3 to TRBJ1-1; D is undetermined. This CDR3 has 13 residues. V was cut by 3 bases and J by 3 bases, with 8 bases left in between. Germline lookup yields CDR1 SGHTA and CDR2 FQGTGA. The CDR3, as DNA: TGTGCCAGCAGCTTCCTGGAGGACACTGAAGCTTTCTTT. Amino acids: CASSFLEDTEAFF.

The count of this clonotype is one. CDR3 region: CASSSRGTVNNSPLHF. The CDR3 DNA reads TGCGCCAGCAGCTCCAGGGGAACTGTGAATAATTCACCCCTCCACTTT. The rearrangement joins TRBV5-1 to TRBJ1-6, with D perhaps matching TRBD1 (6 bases). Germline values: CDR1 SGHRS, CDR2 YFSETQ. This CDR3 contains 16 residues. V gave up 3 bases and J gave up 5 bases, with 15 bases separating them.

This rearrangement joins TRBV25-1 to TRBJ2-7; D perhaps matches TRBD2 (7 bases). The germline gives CDR1 MGHDK, CDR2 SYGVNS. V was shortened by 8 bases and J by 12 bases, with 17 bases between the two germline ends. The CDR3 covers 11 residues. CDR3 DNA: TGTGCCAGCCGAGGGGGGGTAGCTCTGTACTTC. This sequence encodes CASRGGVALYF.

This clonotype was observed a few times. The chain couples TRBV29-1 to TRBJ2-7, with 12 bases that match TRBD1. CDR1 and CDR2 (germline): SQVTM, ANQGSEA. Trimming cost V 0 bases and J 0 bases; bases outside gene matches: 18. This CDR3 has 21 residues. In nucleotides, the CDR3 is TGCAGCGTTGAAGATCTCTTAAGGAGGGGACAGGGGGCAGGGAGCTCCTACGAGCAGTACTTC. Translating it yields CSVEDLLRRGQGAGSSYEQYF.

This clonotype has a single count. V is TRBV12-3 or TRBV12-4 and J is TRBJ2-5, with D possibly TRBD1 on 5 matching bases. TRBJ2-7 matches the DNA end more closely, so the J call is doubtful. The CDR3 runs to 13 residues. CDR3: CASTSRGSYEQYF. The CDR3 DNA follows: TGTGCCAGCACCTCAAGGGGCAGTTACGAGCAGTACTTC.

CDR3 coding DNA: TGTGCCAGCAGCCACGAGCTCGGGGGCGACCGGTATGGCTACACCTTC. This sequence encodes CASSHELGGDRYGYTF. The V call is TRBV3-1, the J call TRBJ1-2, with a possible D match to TRBD1 (6 bases). V gave up 3 bases and J gave up 5 bases, with 19 bases separating them. The germline CDR1 and CDR2 sequences are LGHDT and YNNKEL (reference sequence). The CDR3 has 16 amino acids.